The 6 T cell receptor beta chains below come from one sample, sequenced in a study of T cells after yellow fever vaccination. TCRdb fed the 5' RACE reads into MiXCR, producing one record per CDR3 protein. This sample yields 250,000 to 300,000 distinct CDR3 sequences, of which under 9% are seen a single time; 3% to 3.5% belongs to the top ten. The material sequenced was CD4+ T cells sorted from PBMCs, taken 5 days after the yellow fever booster vaccination. The receptors derive from a man aged 18 to 30 who received the YFV17D yellow fever vaccine.

V usage is TRBV20-1 and J usage is TRBJ1-1; possible D gene TRBD1, 5 bases. Germline V gene data show CDR1 as DFQATT and CDR2 as SNEGSKA (reference sequence). V dropped 2 bases and J dropped 5 bases, with 15 bases sitting between them. The CDR3 extends over 14 amino acids. The CDR3 region is CSARWGPGGTEAFF. The CDR3 bases are TGCAGTGCTAGATGGGGCCCGGGAGGGACTGAAGCTTTCTTT.

This clonotype was seen at least ten times. This sequence joins TRBV3-1 and TRBJ2-7; D perhaps matches TRBD2 (6 bases). CDR1 and CDR2 (germline): LGHDT, YNNKEL (reference sequence). Trimming left V 4 bases short and J 0 bases short, with 13 bases between. The CDR3 loop spans 15 amino acids. The CDR3 DNA follows: TGTGCCAGCAGCCCAACCCGGACTACCTCCTACGAGCAGTACGTC. Encoded protein: CASSPTRTTSYEQYV.

This clonotype was observed a handful of times. This rearrangement joins TRBV9 to TRBJ2-5, with no clear D. In germline, CDR1 is SGDLS, CDR2 YYNGEE. V lost 7 bases, J lost 0 bases, and 16 bases lay in between. The CDR3 sequence is 15 residues long. CDR3 loop: CASAQAPTYQETQYF. CDR3 DNA: TGTGCCAGCGCCCAAGCTCCGACGTACCAAGAGACCCAGTACTTC.

In DNA, the CDR3 is TGTGCCAGCATGGATTACGCGAACACCGGGGAGCTGTTTTTT. Its translation is CASMDYANTGELFF. The V and J genes are TRBV28 and TRBJ2-2; D unclear. Trimming removed 7 bases at V and 0 bases at J, with 9 bases between. From germline, CDR1 is MDHEN and CDR2 SYDVKM. The CDR3 is 14 amino acids.

The rearrangement joins TRBV3-2 to TRBJ2-5; TRBD1 is the table's D call and was not checked against the DNA. TRBV3-2 is a pseudogene segment. This CDR3 is 16 amino acids long. The CDR3 nucleotides are TGTGCCAGCAGCCAAGGTGTCGTTCCCCGGAGGGAGACCCAGTACTTC. Protein: CASSQGVVPRRETQYF.

This clonotype was seen at least ten times. The J gene is TRBJ2-1, the V gene TRBV11-2; D uncertain. The CDR3 is made up of 14 amino acids. Between the trimmed V and J ends, which lost 0 bases and 14 bases, there was a span of 17 bases. Germline V gives CDR1 SGHAT, CDR2 FQNNGV. CDR3 sequence: CASSLDPLSGREFF. CDR3 DNA: TGTGCCAGCAGCTTAGACCCCCTCAGTGGTCGTGAGTTCTTC. Full variable domain (missing parts from reference TRBV11-2 and TRBJ2-1): EAGVAQSPRYKIIEKRQSVAFWCNPISGHATLYWYQQILGQGPKLLIQFQNNGVVDDSQLPKDRFSAERLKGVDSTLKIQPAKLEDSAVYLCASSLDPLSGREFFGPGTRLTVL.